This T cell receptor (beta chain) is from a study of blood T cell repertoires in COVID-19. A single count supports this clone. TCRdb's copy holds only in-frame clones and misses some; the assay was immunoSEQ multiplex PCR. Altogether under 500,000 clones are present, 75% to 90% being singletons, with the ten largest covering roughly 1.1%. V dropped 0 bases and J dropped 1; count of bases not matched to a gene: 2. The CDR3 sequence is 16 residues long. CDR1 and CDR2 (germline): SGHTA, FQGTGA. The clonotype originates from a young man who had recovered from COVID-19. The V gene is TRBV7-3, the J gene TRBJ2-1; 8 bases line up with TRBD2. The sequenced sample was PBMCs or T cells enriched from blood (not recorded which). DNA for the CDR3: TGTGCCAGCAGCTTAACACTAGCGGAATCCTACAATGAGCAGTTCTTC. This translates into CASSLTLAESYNEQFF.